These 10 T cell receptor beta chains share one sample of origin, sequenced in a study of blood T cell repertoires in COVID-19. TCRdb keeps only in-frame clones here, not all; method: immunoSEQ multiplex PCR. Of approximately 210,000 clones detected, roughly 80% appear once; the ten largest clones hold 5.1%. The source material was peripheral blood. The receptors originated from a human donor in a cohort sampled during active COVID-19.

This chain uses TRBV18 with TRBJ2-5; D is possibly TRBD2 (5 bases). In germline, CDR1 is KGHSH, CDR2 LQKENI. V was pared by 5 bases and J by 2 bases, with 18 bases between. This CDR3 is 16 amino acids long. CDR3 nucleotides: TGTGCCAGCTCATCAGCACTAGTGGGAGTACAAGAGACCCAGTACTTC. It is translated as CASSSALVGVQETQYF.

V gene TRBV5-6 combines with J gene TRBJ2-5; 11 nucleotides agree with TRBD2. Germline loops: CDR1 SGHDT, CDR2 YYEEEE. The length of the CDR3 is 16 residues. Germline trimming cut 4 bases from V and 1 base from J; bases unmatched to any gene: 6. CDR3 sequence reads: CASSGDGTSGQETQYF. The CDR3 coding sequence is TGTGCCAGCAGCGGGGACGGGACTAGCGGCCAAGAGACCCAGTACTTC.

The CDR3 sequence: CASSLDRAVTEAFF. The CDR3 DNA reads as TGTGCCAGCAGTCTTGACAGGGCGGTCACTGAAGCTTTCTTT. The chain couples TRBV28 to TRBJ1-1; 7 bases map to TRBD1. The CDR3 has 14 residues. Per germline, CDR1 MDHEN and CDR2 SYDVKM. V trimming: 5 bases; J trimming: 4 bases; junction bases outside the gene matches: 7.

The chain is built from TRBV28 and TRBJ2-3, with a possible D match to TRBD2 (6 bases). The CDR3 has 15 residues. The germline CDR1 and CDR2 sequences are MDHEN and SYDVKM. V was shortened by 5 bases and J by 1 base, with 13 bases between the two germline ends. The CDR3 bases are TGTGCCAGCAGTCACTCTAGCGACCGCACAGATACGCAGTATTTT. Its protein is CASSHSSDRTDTQYF.

A single count supports this clone. This chain connects TRBV28 to TRBJ2-7; 10 nucleotides line up with TRBD2. The CDR3 loop spans 19 amino acids. Trimming took 1 base from V and 2 from J; bases not matched to a gene: 14. Looked up from germline, CDR1 is MDHEN and CDR2 is SYDVKM. CDR3 sequence reads: CASSLSGASGSRPPYEQYF. The CDR3 DNA reads TGTGCCAGCAGTTTATCCGGGGCTAGCGGGAGTAGACCGCCCTACGAGCAGTACTTC.

The chain is built from TRBV2 and TRBJ1-1; D unresolved. V was clipped by 2 bases and J by 1 base, with 17 bases between them. The CDR3 runs to 17 residues. Germline V lookup: CDR1 SNHLY, CDR2 FYNNEI. CDR3 coding DNA: TGTGCCAGCAGTGAATTAATAAGGCCTTCGGGGAACACTGAAGCTTTCTTT. The encoded protein is CASSELIRPSGNTEAFF.

The V and J genes are TRBV7-9 and TRBJ1-2, with D possibly TRBD1 on 5 matching bases. V lost 5 bases, J lost 2 bases, and 18 bases lay in between. CDR1 and CDR2 (germline): SEHNR, FQNEAQ (reference sequence). CDR3 length equals 16 residues. CDR3: CASSPDTSRVNYGYTF. CDR3 in DNA: TGTGCCAGCAGCCCGGACACGTCTAGAGTCAACTATGGCTACACCTTC.

The chain has TRBV13 and TRBJ2-7; 10 bases fit TRBD1. CDR1 is PRHDT, CDR2 FYEKMQ, per germline (reference sequence). The ends lost 7 bases at V and 6 bases at J; junction bases unmatched: 9. CDR3 size: 14 residues. CDR3: CASNSRDRGPEQYF. CDR3 nucleotides: TGTGCCAGCAACTCCCGGGACAGGGGACCCGAGCAGTACTTC.

This clone was detected only once. The rearrangement uses TRBV21-1 and TRBJ2-1; no DNA check was done on the table's D call, TRBD2. TRBV21-1 counts as a pseudogene. The CDR3 is made up of 17 amino acids. The CDR3 reads CASSTPGTSYSYNEQFF. For the CDR3, the DNA is TGTGCCAGCAGCACCCCCGGGACTAGCTACTCCTACAATGAGCAGTTCTTC.

The J gene is TRBJ2-2, the V gene TRBV4-2, with 7 bases lining up with TRBD2. The CDR3 runs to 16 residues. With 0 bases clipped from V and 7 bases from J, the junction kept 8 bases outside the gene matches. Germline CDR1 reads LGHNA; CDR2 reads YNFKEQ. The CDR3 bases are TGTGCCAGCAGCCAAGATGCGGGAGAGAGGATCGGGGAGCTGTTTTTT. It codes for CASSQDAGERIGELFF.